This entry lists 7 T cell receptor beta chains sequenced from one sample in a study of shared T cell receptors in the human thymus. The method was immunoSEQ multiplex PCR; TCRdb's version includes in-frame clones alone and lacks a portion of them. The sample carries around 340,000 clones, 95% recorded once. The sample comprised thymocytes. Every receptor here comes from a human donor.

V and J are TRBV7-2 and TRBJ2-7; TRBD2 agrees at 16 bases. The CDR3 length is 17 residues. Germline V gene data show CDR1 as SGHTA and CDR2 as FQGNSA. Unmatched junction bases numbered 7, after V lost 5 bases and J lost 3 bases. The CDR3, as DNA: TGTGCCAGCAGCCCTGGGACTAGCGGGAGGGACATCTACGAGCAGTACTTC. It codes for CASSPGTSGRDIYEQYF. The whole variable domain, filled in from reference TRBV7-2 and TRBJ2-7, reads GAGVSQSPSNKVTEKGKDVELRCDPISGHTALYWYRQSLGQGLEFLIYFQGNSAPDKSGLPSDRFSAERTGGSVSTLTIQRTQQEDSAVYLCASSPGTSGRDIYEQYFGPGTRLTVT.

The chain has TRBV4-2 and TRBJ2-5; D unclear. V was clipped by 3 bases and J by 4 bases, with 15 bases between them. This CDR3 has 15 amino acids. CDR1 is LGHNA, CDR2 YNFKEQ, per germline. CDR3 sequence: CASSHQAEFSETQYF. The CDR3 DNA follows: TGTGCCAGCAGCCATCAGGCGGAGTTTTCAGAGACCCAGTACTTC.

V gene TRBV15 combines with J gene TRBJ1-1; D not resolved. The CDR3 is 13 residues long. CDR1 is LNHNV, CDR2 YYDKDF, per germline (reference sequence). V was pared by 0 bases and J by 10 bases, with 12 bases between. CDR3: CATSRDLAVVAFF. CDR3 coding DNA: TGTGCCACCAGCAGAGATCTCGCAGTTGTAGCTTTCTTT.

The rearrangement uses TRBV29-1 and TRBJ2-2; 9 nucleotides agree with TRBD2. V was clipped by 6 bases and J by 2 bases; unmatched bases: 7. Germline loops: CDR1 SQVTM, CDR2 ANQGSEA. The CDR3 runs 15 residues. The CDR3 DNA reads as TGCAGCGTGAAAATAGCGGGAGTAAACACCGGGGAGCTGTTTTTT. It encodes CSVKIAGVNTGELFF.

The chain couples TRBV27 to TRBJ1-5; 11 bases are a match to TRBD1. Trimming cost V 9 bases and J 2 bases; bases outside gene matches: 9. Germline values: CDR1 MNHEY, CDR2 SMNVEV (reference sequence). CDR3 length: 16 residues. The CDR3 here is CARQLRTGGGNQPQHF. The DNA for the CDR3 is TGTGCCAGACAGCTTAGGACAGGGGGCGGCAATCAGCCCCAGCATTTT.

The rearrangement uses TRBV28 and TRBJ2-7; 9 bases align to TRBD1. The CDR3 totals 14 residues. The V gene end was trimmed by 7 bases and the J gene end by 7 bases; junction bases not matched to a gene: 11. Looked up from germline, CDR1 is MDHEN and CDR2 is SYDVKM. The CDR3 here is CASTQTGGNWEQYF. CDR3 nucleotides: TGTGCCAGCACCCAAACAGGGGGCAATTGGGAGCAGTACTTC.

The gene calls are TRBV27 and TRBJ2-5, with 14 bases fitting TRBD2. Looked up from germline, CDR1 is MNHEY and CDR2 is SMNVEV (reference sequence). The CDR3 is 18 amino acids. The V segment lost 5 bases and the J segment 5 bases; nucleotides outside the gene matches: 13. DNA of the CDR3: TGTGCCAGCAGTCGTACCGGGACTAGCGGGAGTCTCCGTGAGACCCAGTACTTC. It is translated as CASSRTGTSGSLRETQYF.